This TCR beta chain stems from a study of response to subunit inactivated influenza vaccine. This clonotype was picked up a small number of times. A single record per CDR3 protein comes from TCRdb applying MiXCR to the RT-PCR reads. The sample consists of about 520,000 distinct CDR3 sequences, 25% of them appearing once. The CDR3 spans 17 residues. Germline CDR1 is SGHAT and CDR2 is FQNNGV. The V gene end was trimmed by 3 bases and the J gene end by 7 bases; junction bases not matched to a gene: 13. The chain employs TRBV11-2 and TRBJ2-1, with 9 bases fitting TRBD2. The sample in question was CD4+ T cells sorted from PBMCs, obtained roughly 5 days after vaccination. The TCR sequence derives from a middle-aged man who received an inactivated influenza vaccine. DNA for the CDR3: TGTGCCAGCAGCTTTGGCGGGGGGGCCTCACCCACAAATGAGCAGTTCTTC. Its translation is CASSFGGGASPTNEQFF.